Presented here are 7 T cell receptor beta chains from one specimen sequenced in a study of cytomegalovirus exposure and HLA in healthy donors (dated by TCRdb to 2015 to 2018). The library relied on the immunoSEQ multiplex PCR assay. A mixture of 60 forward primers for TCR Vbeta segments and 13 reverse primers for TCR Jbeta segments was used in the multiplex PCR. As stored in TCRdb, this immuneACCESS dataset retains in-frame rearrangements with V and J assigned. A fraction of the clones does not appear; measured against another copy, unresolved V genes explain less than half of the discrepancy, and the remainder lacks a known reason. Recorded for this sample are 130,000 or so clones; around four fifths of them occurred a single time. Around 1.3% of the sample comes from the top ten. Source material: PBMCs. These receptors all stem from a woman between 35 and 50 years old in good health and CMV-seronegative.

The chain links TRBV5-4 to TRBJ1-1, with 7 nucleotides matching TRBD1. The V segment lost 6 bases and the J segment 1 base; nucleotides outside the gene matches: 6. Germline V gives CDR1 SGHNT, CDR2 YYREEE (reference sequence). This CDR3 is built from 14 residues. Here the CDR3 reads CASTKGGENTEAFF. In DNA form, the CDR3 reads TGTGCCAGCACCAAAGGGGGCGAGAACACTGAAGCTTTCTTT.

This sequence joins TRBV14 and TRBJ1-1; D is uncertain. V was cut by 0 bases and J by 1 base, with 6 bases left in between. The CDR3 runs 14 residues. CDR1 and CDR2 from the germline V gene are SGHDN and FVKESK. The CDR3 region has the DNA TGTGCCAGCAGCCAAGATCCCCGGAACACTGAAGCTTTCTTT. This codes for CASSQDPRNTEAFF.

This chain connects TRBV19 to TRBJ2-2; 10 bases match TRBD2. V was pared by 1 base and J by 4 bases, with 6 bases of the junction left unmatched. The CDR3 has 17 amino acids. Germline V gene data show CDR1 as LNHDA and CDR2 as SQIVND (reference sequence). The CDR3 region is CASSIGSSGGITGELFF. DNA of the CDR3: TGTGCCAGTAGTATAGGTTCTAGCGGGGGAATCACCGGGGAGCTGTTTTTT.

The V and J genes are TRBV15 and TRBJ1-1; D gene ambiguous. Germline CDR1 and CDR2: LNHNV and YYDKDF (reference sequence). Trimming shortened V by 0 bases and J by 0 bases, and 5 bases separated the two germline ends. The CDR3 consists of 14 residues. CDR3 nucleotides: TGTGCCACCAGCAGAGATCTCGTGAACACTGAAGCTTTCTTT. Translating gives CATSRDLVNTEAFF.

The chain employs TRBV2 and TRBJ1-1, with D possibly matching TRBD1 (5 bases). There are 14 residues in the CDR3. CDR1 and CDR2 (germline): SNHLY, FYNNEI. The ends were cut back, 6 bases at V and 7 bases at J, with 18 bases in the middle. CDR3 region: CASSPTAYPNEAFF. Here the CDR3 DNA reads TGTGCCAGCAGCCCGACAGCCTACCCCAATGAAGCTTTCTTT.

This sequence joins TRBV18 and TRBJ2-7, with D unclear. Trimming cost V 4 bases and J 2 bases, with 6 bases left between them. Germline values: CDR1 KGHSH, CDR2 LQKENI. The CDR3 runs to 12 residues. The CDR3 region has the DNA TGTGCCAGCTCACGGGCAACCTACGAGCAGTACTTC. This codes for CASSRATYEQYF.

The V call is TRBV27, the J call TRBJ2-2, with a weak D call TRBD1 (5 bases). This CDR3 has 16 amino acids. From germline, CDR1 is MNHEY and CDR2 SMNVEV (reference sequence). Trimming cost V 2 bases and J 5 bases, with 15 bases left between them. The CDR3 reads CASSLSQGPRTGELFF. Here the CDR3 DNA reads TGTGCCAGCAGTTTAAGCCAGGGCCCGAGAACCGGGGAGCTGTTTTTT.